The entry below gives a single T cell receptor beta chain sequence along with its context. This sample was included in a study of blood T cell repertoires in COVID-19. Sequencing was performed with immunoSEQ multiplex PCR; in TCRdb, only in-frame clones are kept and a portion is missing. This sample yields roughly 200,000 clones, of which approximately 81% are seen a single time; 18% belongs to the top ten. CDR3 length equals 16 residues. Losses at the gene ends were 2 bases for V and 4 bases for J; bases not matched to a gene: 11. CDR1 SEHNR and CDR2 FQNEAQ come from the germline V gene (reference sequence).

Sequenced material: peripheral blood. The gene calls are TRBV7-9 and TRBJ2-7; the match to TRBD2 covers 7 bases. This sequence originates from a person between 65 and 79 years old with COVID-19, enrolled during active disease. CDR3 coding DNA: TGTGCCAGCAGCTTAAGGGAGGGAGCGGTTTTTTACGAGCAGTACTTC. It encodes CASSLREGAVFYEQYF.